This TCR beta chain is drawn from a study of PD-1 blockade in mismatch repair-deficient tumors. Background on the study: Patients had approximately 11 mismatch repair-deficient cancer types and were previously treated and progressing. Study-level findings and limits: After pembrolizumab, tumor-resident clones rose rapidly, then generally contracted before radiologic responses.

Sequencing was performed with immunoSEQ multiplex PCR; in TCRdb, only in-frame clones are kept and a portion is missing. The table lists tens of thousands of clones, about 85% of them singletons. About this clone: Its antigen is not identified.

This CDR3 is 13 amino acids long. V was cut by 3 bases and J by 1 base, with 4 bases left in between. Germline loops: CDR1 SGHTA, CDR2 FQGNSA. The TCR sequence derives from an adult with mismatch repair-deficient cancer. The J gene is TRBJ2-1, the V gene TRBV7-2, with D hard to call. The source material was peripheral blood, sampled about 81 weeks after starting pembrolizumab. The CDR3 DNA is TGTGCCAGCAGCTTTAGTTCCTACAATGAGCAGTTCTTC. Amino acid sequence: CASSFSSYNEQFF.